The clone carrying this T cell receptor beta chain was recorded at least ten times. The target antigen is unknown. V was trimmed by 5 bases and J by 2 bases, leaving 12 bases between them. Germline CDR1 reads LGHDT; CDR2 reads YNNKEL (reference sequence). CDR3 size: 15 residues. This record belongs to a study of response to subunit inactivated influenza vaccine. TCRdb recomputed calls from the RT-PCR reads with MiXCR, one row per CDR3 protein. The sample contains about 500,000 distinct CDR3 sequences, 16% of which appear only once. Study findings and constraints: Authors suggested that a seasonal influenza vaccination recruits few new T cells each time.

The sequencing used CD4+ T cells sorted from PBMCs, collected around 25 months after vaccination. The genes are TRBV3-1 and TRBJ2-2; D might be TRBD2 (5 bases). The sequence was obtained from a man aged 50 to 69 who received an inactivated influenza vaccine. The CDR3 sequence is CASSSTSGNTGELFF. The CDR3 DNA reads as TGTGCCAGCAGCTCGACGAGCGGAAACACCGGGGAGCTGTTTTTT.